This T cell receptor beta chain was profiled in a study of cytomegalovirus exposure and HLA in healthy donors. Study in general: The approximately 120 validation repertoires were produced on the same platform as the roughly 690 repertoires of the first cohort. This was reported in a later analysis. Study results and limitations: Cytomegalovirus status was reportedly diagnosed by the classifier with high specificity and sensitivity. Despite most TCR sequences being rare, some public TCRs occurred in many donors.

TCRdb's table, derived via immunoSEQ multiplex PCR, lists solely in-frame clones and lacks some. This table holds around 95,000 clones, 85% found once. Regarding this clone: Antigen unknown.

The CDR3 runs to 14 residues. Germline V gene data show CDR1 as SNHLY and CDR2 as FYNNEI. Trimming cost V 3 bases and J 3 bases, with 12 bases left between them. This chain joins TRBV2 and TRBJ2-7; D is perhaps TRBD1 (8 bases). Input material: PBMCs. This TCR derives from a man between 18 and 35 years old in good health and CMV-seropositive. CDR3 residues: CASSENRGGYEQYF. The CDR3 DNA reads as TGTGCCAGCAGTGAGAACAGGGGGGGCTACGAGCAGTACTTC. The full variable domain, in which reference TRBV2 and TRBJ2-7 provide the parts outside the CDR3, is EPEVTQTPSHQVTQMGQEVILRCVPISNHLYFYWYRQILGQKVEFLVSFYNNEISEKSEIFDDQFSVERPDGSNFTLKIRSTKLEDSAMYFCASSENRGGYEQYFGPGTRLTVT.